This T cell receptor beta chain emerged from a study of blood T cell repertoires in COVID-19. Study summary: Sites across the United States, Italy and Spain contributed samples from acute and convalescent COVID-19. Sample material is recorded as cDNA or gDNA derived from T cells, B-cell-depleted T cells, or PBMCs.

CDR1 and CDR2 (germline): KGHSH, LQKENI. The CDR3 runs to 16 residues. After removal of 3 bases from V and 0 bases from J, the junction contained 5 bases not matched to a gene. Authors' data handling: Estimation of nucleated cell counts relied on the amplification of reference gene primers. Libraries were prepared by immunoSEQ multiplex PCR; TCRdb keeps only in-frame clonotypes and omits some of them. V, J and clone size are those of that table, while D and trimming were read from the DNA. This sample yields about 200,000 clones, of which 78% are seen a single time; 2.5% to 3% belongs to the top ten.

What was sequenced was peripheral blood. The rearrangement joins TRBV18 to TRBJ1-3; 7 nucleotides match TRBD1. The receptor's source is a woman aged 80 or older with active or convalescent COVID-19. Written as DNA, the CDR3 is TGTGCCAGCTCACCCATTCGACAGGGCTCTGGAAACACCATATATTTT. This encodes CASSPIRQGSGNTIYF.